These T cell receptor beta chains were read from a single sample in a study of beta chain features in type 1 diabetes. Produced via immunoSEQ multiplex PCR; TCRdb's table is partial and in-frame only. The sample contains around 260,000 clones, roughly 22% of which appear only once. The sample taken for sequencing was naive CD4+ T cells from blood. The receptors stem from a woman between 40 and 55 years old with type 1 diabetes. Both conserved end residues are part of each CDR3. Clone size is shown for a subset of rows, as once, few, many or a class of expanded clone.

v_call,clone_size,cdr3_aa
TRBV4-3,few,CASSQGAQGYEQYF
TRBV30,once,CAYGTEAEAFF
TRBV5-1,-,CASSVTDRGEQYF
TRBV5-6,-,CASSLMRGLINQPQHF
TRBV7-9,-,CASSLYEGVEQYF
TRBV28,-,CASSLGAEETQYF
TRBV29-1,few,CSVEEWQGYTEAFF
TRBV7-9,-,CASSKGQREAFF
TRBV4-2,-,CASSQGAIVSEQYF
TRBV7-9,few,CASSVGRGDDTQYF
TRBV18,few,CASSSTDYTDTQYF
TRBV5-4,once,CASSPGGTGGSGNTIYF
TRBV12-5,-,CASGLTGNTEAFF
TRBV30,few,CARRGGPYNEQFF
TRBV21-1,few,CASSKRSGQKGHYEQYF
TRBV7-2,-,CASSLGPGIGNYGYTF
TRBV15,-,CATSSGGQETQYF
TRBV27,-,CASSSDRASSYNSPLHF
TRBV5-6,-,CASSLPGTGGSTQYF
TRBV2,-,CASTQGGTEAFF
TRBV7-6,-,CASSAGGEQYF
TRBV28,few,CASNAPGGDDQETQYF
TRBV5-6,-,CASSTGLAEETQYF
TRBV5-4,few,CASSLEDRGLSGANVLTF
TRBV6-5,-,CASSREDRDYGYTF
TRBV11-2,-,CASNSRAWNTEAFF
TRBV6-5,-,CASSPGQPSYEQYF
TRBV9,-,CASSVPESGTSGYNEQFF
TRBV30,-,CASLDRGLAFF
TRBV18,-,CASSPRDREPLHF
TRBV11-2,-,CASSQNQGRDGYTF
TRBV4-3,-,CASSQDLLAGLAPLHF
TRBV7-8,-,CASSPGDRTYNEQFF
TRBV11-2,few,CASSSRRSQETQYF
TRBV28,-,CASSLSGSDTQYF
TRBV5-4,few,CASSLGGAAGVGETQYF
TRBV15,few,CATSRSRDSGPTQYF
TRBV25-1,-,CASSYAGANVLTF
TRBV9,-,CASSQLSEQFF
TRBV29-1,few,CSVAGTGQETQYF
TRBV2,few,CASGQLLSGNTIYF
TRBV27,few,CASSKERGTHYNEQFF
TRBV28,-,CASVGVLLYEQYF
TRBV29-1,-,CSVVPGLNQPQHF
TRBV9,few,CASSGAENTEAFF
TRBV7-2,once,CASSLEAGEHNEQFF
TRBV25-1,-,CASSETGLWGYTF
TRBV19,few,CASSDYGGGLLSTEAFF
TRBV6-1,-,CASSEIRLAGAETQYF
TRBV19,few,CASSETSGAYEQYF
TRBV7-2,-,CASKRGTALHNEQFF
TRBV6-5,few,CASSYHSTGMNTEAFF
TRBV20-1,few,CSALGLAEQYF
TRBV4-3,few,CASSQRGWETQYF
TRBV4-1,few,CASSQDREGQPQHF
TRBV18,-,CASSPGQGGLGGYTF